This entry lists 22 T cell receptor beta chains sequenced from one sample in a study of T-cell reconstitution after alpha-beta-depleted transplantation in children. This sample's TCRbeta library carried unique molecular identifier barcodes. TCRdb used MiXCR to reprocess the PCR reads, holding one entry per CDR3 protein. Of 500,000 or so distinct CDR3 sequences detected, 11% appear once; the ten largest clones hold less than 15%. The sample here was PBMCs, mostly from graft donor cells, taken 180 days after TCRalphabeta/CD19-depleted stem cell transplant. All receptors derive from a female patient aged 2-10 years who had a stem cell transplant for aplastic anemia, so the T cells may come from the graft donor.

This rearrangement joins TRBV9 to TRBJ1-4, with D unclear. There are 15 residues in the CDR3. With 1 base removed from V and 0 bases from J, the gap between germline ends came to 7 bases. The germline gives CDR1 SGDLS, CDR2 YYNGEE. The CDR3 protein is CASSVSPTTNEKLFF. CDR3 in DNA: TGTGCCAGCAGCGTAAGTCCAACAACTAATGAAAAACTGTTTTTT.

The sample holds a few counts of this clonotype. V is TRBV11-2 and J is TRBJ2-7; TRBD1 matches at 9 bases. Losses at the gene ends were 5 bases for V and 2 bases for J; bases not matched to a gene: 7. The CDR3 contains 15 residues. CDR1 and CDR2 (germline): SGHAT, FQNNGV. The CDR3 bases are TGTGCCAGCAGCCCGGCCGGGACAGGGACCTACGAGCAGTACTTC. The encoded protein is CASSPAGTGTYEQYF. The full variable domain, with the rest looked up from reference TRBV11-2 and TRBJ2-7, is EAGVAQSPRYKIIEKRQSVAFWCNPISGHATLYWYQQILGQGPKLLIQFQNNGVVDDSQLPKDRFSAERLKGVDSTLKIQPAKLEDSAVYLCASSPAGTGTYEQYFGPGTRLTVT.

This clonotype showed up just a few times. This chain joins TRBV19 and TRBJ1-5, with 10 bases aligning to TRBD1. CDR3 size: 15 residues. V was pared by 5 bases and J by 7 bases, with 8 bases of the junction left unmatched. Germline lookup yields CDR1 LNHDA and CDR2 SQIVND (reference sequence). CDR3 sequence reads: CASSLPGQGWQPQHF. CDR3 DNA sequence: TGTGCCAGTAGTCTCCCGGGACAGGGGTGGCAGCCCCAGCATTTT.

CDR3 in amino acids: CASSKADSLYGYTF. CDR3 sequence (DNA): TGTGCCAGCAGCAAAGCGGACAGCCTCTATGGCTACACCTTC. V usage is TRBV21-1 and J usage is TRBJ1-2; no check of the table's D call, TRBD1, against the DNA was made. TRBV21-1 is a known pseudogene. The CDR3 totals 14 residues.

The chain links TRBV4-1 to TRBJ2-1; D is tentatively TRBD1 or TRBD2 (5 bases each). Per the germline V gene, CDR1 is MGHRA and CDR2 is YSYEKL. CDR3 size: 14 residues. V lost 4 bases, J lost 4 bases, and 11 bases lay in between. CDR3 loop: CASSLTEGYNEQFF. CDR3 coding DNA: TGCGCCAGCAGCCTAACTGAGGGGTACAATGAGCAGTTCTTC.

This clonotype was seen a handful of times. The gene calls are TRBV6-5 and TRBJ2-2, with D perhaps TRBD1 (6 bases). The CDR3 has 18 residues. Between the trimmed V and J ends, which lost 0 bases and 4 bases, there was a span of 18 bases. In germline, CDR1 is MNHEY, CDR2 SVGAGI. The CDR3 bases are TGTGCCAGCAGTTACTCCCGCTTAAGAGGACAGAGCACCGGGGAGCTGTTTTTT. This sequence encodes CASSYSRLRGQSTGELFF.

The chain carries TRBV21-1 and TRBJ2-1; the table's D call TRBD2 went unverified against the DNA. TRBV21-1 represents a pseudogene. This CDR3 comprises 17 residues. Here the CDR3 DNA reads TGTGCCAGCAGCAAAGGGGAGACCCACCTCTTCGGCAATGAGCAGTTCTTC. Its protein product is CASSKGETHLFGNEQFF.

The chain joins TRBV6-5 to TRBJ2-7, with D possibly being TRBD2 (5 bases). Germline V gene sequence: CDR1 MNHEY, CDR2 SVGAGI. Trimming removed 2 bases at V and 1 base at J, with 9 bases between. The CDR3 runs to 14 residues. This CDR3 is CASSYRTGSYEQYF. In DNA form, the CDR3 reads TGTGCCAGCAGTTACAGGACTGGATCCTACGAGCAGTACTTC.

This clonotype showed up just a few times. The chain employs TRBV20-1 and TRBJ2-1; tentatively, D is TRBD1 (6 bases). Trimming left V 4 bases short and J 6 bases short, with 25 bases between. This CDR3 has 17 residues. The germline V gene has CDR1 DFQATT and CDR2 SNEGSKA (reference sequence). The CDR3 DNA sequence: TGCAGTGCTAACCCCCTGTTACCCAGGGGCCTTATCAATGAGCAGTTCTTC. Translating it yields CSANPLLPRGLINEQFF.

This clonotype was detected only a few times. The genes are TRBV27 and TRBJ2-1, with D maybe TRBD1 (6 bases). The length of the CDR3 is 14 residues. V gave up 9 bases and J gave up 7 bases, with 19 bases separating them. Germline assignment: CDR1 MNHEY and CDR2 SMNVEV (reference sequence). The CDR3, as DNA: TGTGCCAGTCGCATTCCGGGACACCCGAATGAGCAGTTCTTC. This sequence encodes CASRIPGHPNEQFF.

This clonotype appeared a few times. The V and J genes are TRBV19 and TRBJ2-1; TRBD1 matches 8 bases. CDR3 length: 17 amino acids. The germline V gene encodes CDR1 LNHDA and CDR2 SQIVND (reference sequence). V trimming: 3 bases; J trimming: 6 bases; junction bases outside the gene matches: 13. CDR3 DNA sequence: TGTGCCAGTAGTATCCAGACCGGGACAGGTATCTTCAATGAGCAGTTCTTC. This sequence encodes CASSIQTGTGIFNEQFF.

This clonotype was detected a few times. The rearrangement joins TRBV7-2 to TRBJ1-5; D gene unclear. The V end was cut by 3 bases, the J end by 6 bases, with 6 bases between. The length of the CDR3 is 12 residues. CDR1 is SGHTA, CDR2 FQGNSA, per germline. CDR3 amino acids: CASSFRGQPQHF. CDR3 bases: TGTGCCAGCAGCTTTCGAGGTCAGCCCCAGCATTTT. The full variable domain, with the rest looked up from reference TRBV7-2 and TRBJ1-5, is GAGVSQSPSNKVTEKGKDVELRCDPISGHTALYWYRQSLGQGLEFLIYFQGNSAPDKSGLPSDRFSAERTGGSVSTLTIQRTQQEDSAVYLCASSFRGQPQHFGDGTRLSIL.

This clonotype was counted only a few times. The DNA for the CDR3 is TGTGCCACCAGTGACCCTGGGGAGGCCCCCCTAGGGGGCCAGTACTTC. Protein sequence: CATSDPGEAPLGGQYF. V gene TRBV24-1 combines with J gene TRBJ2-5; possibly TRBD1 or TRBD2 for D (6 bases each). The CDR3 runs 16 residues. CDR1 and CDR2 from the germline V gene are KGHDR and SFDVKD. With 4 bases removed from V and 10 bases from J, the gap between germline ends came to 24 bases.

The chain employs TRBV20-1 and TRBJ1-1; possibly TRBD1 for D (5 bases). The CDR3 extends over 12 amino acids. Germline V lookup: CDR1 DFQATT, CDR2 SNEGSKA (reference sequence). The CDR3 bases are TGCAGCCTAACAGGCGCCCACACTGAAGCTTTCTTT. Translated: CSLTGAHTEAFF.

The CDR3 sequence is CASSQERWDGGTGELFF. The CDR3 coding sequence is TGTGCCAGCAGCCAAGAGAGGTGGGACGGTGGCACCGGGGAGCTGTTTTTT. J is TRBJ2-2 and V is TRBV3-1; the D gene could be TRBD1 or TRBD2 (5 bases each). Trimming removed 0 bases from V and 4 bases from J, with 15 bases in between. The CDR3 runs to 17 residues. Per the germline V gene, CDR1 is LGHDT and CDR2 is YNNKEL (reference sequence).

This sequence joins TRBV5-1 and TRBJ1-4; possibly TRBD1 for D (6 bases). Between the trimmed V and J ends, which lost 4 bases and 5 bases, there was a span of 21 bases. In germline, CDR1 is SGHRS, CDR2 YFSETQ. CDR3 length equals 17 residues. CDR3 sequence reads: CASSLGTTEKRNEKLFF. CDR3 DNA sequence: TGCGCCAGCAGCCTGGGGACAACCGAAAAGCGAAATGAAAAACTGTTTTTT. The full variable domain, in which reference TRBV5-1 and TRBJ1-4 provide the parts outside the CDR3, is KAGVTQTPRYLIKTRGQQVTLSCSPISGHRSVSWYQQTPGQGLQFLFEYFSETQRNKGNFPGRFSGRQFSNSRSEMNVSTLELGDSALYLCASSLGTTEKRNEKLFFGSGTQLSVL.

This clonotype was picked up one time. This CDR3 reads CASKRDRFIEETQYF. The CDR3 region has the DNA TGTGCCAGCAAGAGAGACAGGTTCATCGAGGAGACCCAGTACTTC. The V call is TRBV6-1, the J call TRBJ2-5; tentative D call: TRBD1 (6 bases). CDR1 and CDR2 (germline): MNHNS, SASEGT. The CDR3 consists of 15 residues. V lost 7 bases and J 5 bases, leaving 20 bases between the germline ends.

This clonotype has just a few counts. The V and J genes are TRBV12-3 or TRBV12-4 and TRBJ1-1; D remains unclear. CDR3 length equals 13 residues. Trimming cost V 7 bases and J 3 bases, with 12 bases left between them. For the CDR3, the DNA is TGTGCCAGCAAATCCGAAGGGTACACTGAAGCTTTCTTT. Encoded protein: CASKSEGYTEAFF.

This clonotype was recorded a few times. CDR3 residues: CASRKGTENTEAFF. Here the CDR3 DNA reads TGTGCCAGCAGGAAAGGGACAGAGAACACTGAAGCTTTCTTT. The chain carries TRBV12-3 or TRBV12-4 and TRBJ1-1, with 7 bases lining up with TRBD1. This CDR3 contains 14 residues. The V segment lost 6 bases and the J segment 1 base; nucleotides outside the gene matches: 5.

This clonotype was found many times. The rearrangement uses TRBV7-9 and TRBJ1-4; possibly TRBD1 for D (6 bases). V lost 8 bases to trimming and J lost 15 bases, with 28 bases between them. This CDR3 is built from 15 residues. The germline V gene encodes CDR1 SEHNR and CDR2 FQNEAQ (reference sequence). DNA of the CDR3: TGTGCCAGCGGGACCGGACAGACCTTTCGGAAAGGATTGTTTTTT. Protein product: CASGTGQTFRKGLFF.

The chain has TRBV20-1 and TRBJ2-7, with 10 bases identical to TRBD1. V shed 4 bases, J shed 6 bases, and the junction held 9 bases outside the gene matches. This CDR3 spans 14 amino acids. CDR1 and CDR2 (germline): DFQATT, SNEGSKA (reference sequence). CDR3 sequence (DNA): TGCAGTGCTATTAGACAGGGGGCTATGAGCGAGCAGTACTTC. This encodes CSAIRQGAMSEQYF.

A few counts support this clonotype. The chain employs TRBV6-2 or TRBV6-3 and TRBJ2-3; D gene unclear. CDR1 is MNHEY, CDR2 SVGEGT, per germline. This CDR3 region has 15 residues. V was clipped by 0 bases and J by 4 bases, with 11 bases between them. The CDR3 DNA reads TGTGCCAGCAGTTACTCGAACTCGGCCTCAGATACGCAGTATTTT. It is translated as CASSYSNSASDTQYF.